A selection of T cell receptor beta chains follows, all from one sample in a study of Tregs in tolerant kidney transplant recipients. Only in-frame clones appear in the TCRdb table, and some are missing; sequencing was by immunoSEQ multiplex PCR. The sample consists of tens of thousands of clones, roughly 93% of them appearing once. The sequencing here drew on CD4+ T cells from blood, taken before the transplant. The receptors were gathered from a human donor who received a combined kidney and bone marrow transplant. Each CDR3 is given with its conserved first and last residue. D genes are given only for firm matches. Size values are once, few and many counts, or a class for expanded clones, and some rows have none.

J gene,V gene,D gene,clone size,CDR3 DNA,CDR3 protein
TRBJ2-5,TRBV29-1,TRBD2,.,TGCAGCGTTCCCCAGGAGGTAGCGGGGGCTTGGGGGCAGACCCAGTACTTC,CSVPQEVAGAWGQTQYF
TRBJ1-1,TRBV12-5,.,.,TGTGCTAGTGGTTTGGGGGGGGGTCACCGGGGCACTGAAGCTTTCTTT,CASGLGGGHRGTEAFF
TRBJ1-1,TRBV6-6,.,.,TGTGCCAGCAGTCTAGGAGCGAGGGTCACTGAAGCTTTCTTT,CASSLGARVTEAFF
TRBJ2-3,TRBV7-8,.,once,TGTGCCAGCAAGAGAGGGGGGAGGGGAGGGGGCACAGATACGCAGTATTTT,CASKRGGRGGGTDTQYF
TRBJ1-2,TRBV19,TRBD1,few,TGTGCCAGTAGTGAGGACAGGGTGAGGGGCTACACCTTC,CASSEDRVRGYTF
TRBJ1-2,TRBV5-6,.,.,TGTGCCAGCAGCTTGACAGACTATGGCTACACCTTC,CASSLTDYGYTF
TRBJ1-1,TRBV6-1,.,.,TGTGCCAGCAGTGAACTGATAGCGGGCCAAGGTACTGAAGCTTTCTTT,CASSELIAGQGTEAFF
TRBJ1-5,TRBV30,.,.,TGTGCCTGGAGTGGGACAAATAATCAGCCCCAGCATTTT,CAWSGTNNQPQHF
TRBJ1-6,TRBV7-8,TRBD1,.,TGTGCCAGCAGACCCGGGGCGGACAGGATATCCCCCCTCCACTTT,CASRPGADRISPLHF
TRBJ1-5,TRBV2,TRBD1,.,TGTGCCAGCAGTGAAATGGGACAGGGTCTGCCCCAGCATTTT,CASSEMGQGLPQHF
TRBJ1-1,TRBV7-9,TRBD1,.,TGTGCCAGCAGCAGACAGGGAAGCGACGCTGAAGCTTTCTTT,CASSRQGSDAEAFF
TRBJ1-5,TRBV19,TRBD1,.,TGTGCCAGCATCGGACAGGCGACCACCACTAGCAATCAGCCCCAGCATTTT,CASIGQATTTSNQPQHF
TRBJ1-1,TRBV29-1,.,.,TGCAGCGTTGAATCGGGGATGGGTGAAGCTTTCTTT,CSVESGMGEAFF
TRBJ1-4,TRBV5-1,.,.,TGCGCCAGCAGCTTGGCACAGTCTAATGAAAAACTGTTTTTT,CASSLAQSNEKLFF
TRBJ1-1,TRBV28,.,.,TGTGCCAGCAATGACAGGCTTTCGGACACTGAAGCTTTCTTT,CASNDRLSDTEAFF